The 29 T cell receptor beta chains presented below share a single source sample, sequenced in a study of blood T cell repertoires in COVID-19. Here immunoSEQ multiplex PCR was the method, and the copy in TCRdb shows in-frame clones only, minus some. The table records about 99,000 clones, around 88% of them present only once. Material: peripheral blood. These receptors all come from a human donor in a cohort sampled during active COVID-19.

This rearrangement joins TRBV7-6 to TRBJ2-1, with 8 bases matching TRBD1. The CDR3 has 15 residues. Germline CDR1 reads SGHVS; CDR2 reads FNYEAQ. V lost 5 bases and J lost 7; bases outside the gene matches: 10. The CDR3 DNA reads as TGTGCCAGCAGCCCCCGGACAGGGTTTGGTAATGAGCAGTTCTTC. Translated: CASSPRTGFGNEQFF.

The genes are TRBV2 and TRBJ1-1; a weak D match, TRBD1 (6 bases). CDR3 length: 13 amino acids. Germline-derived CDR1 and CDR2 are SNHLY and FYNNEI. Trimming shortened V by 9 bases and J by 1 base, and 12 bases separated the two germline ends. CDR3 in amino acids: CASGTLANTEAFF. CDR3 DNA: TGTGCCAGTGGGACATTAGCGAACACTGAAGCTTTCTTT.

In DNA, the CDR3 is TGCGCCAGCAGCTTGGGTAGGCGGGGATACTACGAGCAGTACTTC. Encoded protein: CASSLGRRGYYEQYF. The chain recombines TRBV5-1 with TRBJ2-7, with TRBD2 as a possible D gene (6 bases). Germline loops: CDR1 SGHRS, CDR2 YFSETQ. The CDR3 consists of 15 residues. V shed 0 bases and J shed 3 bases, with 13 bases lying between them.

The gene calls are TRBV27 and TRBJ1-3; D perhaps matches TRBD1 (5 bases). The CDR3 covers 14 residues. The germline gives CDR1 MNHEY, CDR2 SMNVEV (reference sequence). The ends were cut back, 5 bases at V and 3 bases at J, with 11 bases in the middle. CDR3 coding DNA: TGTGCCAGCAGTCTCTCCAGGGTTGGAAACACCATATATTTT. Residues: CASSLSRVGNTIYF.

The sample holds one count of this clone. V usage is TRBV7-9 and J usage is TRBJ1-2; 7 bases are a match to TRBD1. Unmatched junction bases numbered 10, after V lost 2 bases and J lost 1 base. The CDR3 extends over 17 amino acids. Germline V lookup: CDR1 SEHNR, CDR2 FQNEAQ (reference sequence). DNA for the CDR3: TGTGCCAGCAGCTTATCACTAACCCGGGACAGTAACTATGGCTACACCTTC. Its translation is CASSLSLTRDSNYGYTF.

This clone was seen only once. The V call is TRBV5-1, the J call TRBJ2-6, with D unclear. Germline V gives CDR1 SGHRS, CDR2 YFSETQ. V was trimmed by 0 bases and J by 2 bases, leaving 6 bases between them. The CDR3 runs 15 residues. The CDR3 is CASSLDKPGANVLTF. CDR3 sequence (DNA): TGCGCCAGCAGCTTGGATAAGCCTGGGGCCAACGTCCTGACTTTC.

The chain links TRBV9 to TRBJ2-2, with D unclear. Trimming removed 1 base at V and 2 bases at J, with 9 bases between. This CDR3 comprises 15 residues. CDR1 is SGDLS, CDR2 YYNGEE, per germline. As DNA, the CDR3 is TGTGCCAGCAGCGTAACACAACGTAACACCGGGGAGCTGTTTTTT. Its translation: CASSVTQRNTGELFF.

This chain connects TRBV7-6 to TRBJ2-7; 9 nucleotides align to TRBD2. This CDR3 is 15 amino acids long. The ends lost 5 bases at V and 4 bases at J; junction bases unmatched: 9. Germline CDR1 reads SGHVS; CDR2 reads FNYEAQ. CDR3 sequence reads: CASSPRAGGGYEQYF. The CDR3 nucleotides read TGTGCCAGCAGCCCACGAGCGGGAGGCGGGTACGAGCAGTACTTC. Based on the CDR3 plus reference TRBV7-6 and TRBJ2-7, the full variable domain is GAGVSQSPRYKVTKRGQDVALRCDPISGHVSLYWYRQALGQGPEFLTYFNYEAQQDKSGLPNDRFSAERPEGSISTLTIQRTEQRDSAMYRCASSPRAGGGYEQYFGPGTRLTVT.

V usage is TRBV7-3 and J usage is TRBJ1-1; 9 nucleotides align to TRBD1. V gave up 0 bases and J gave up 11 bases; unmatched junction bases: 7. The CDR3 runs to 14 residues. Germline V gene sequence: CDR1 SGHTA, CDR2 FQGTGA. The CDR3 protein is CASSLTQTGGSAFF. The CDR3 nucleotides read TGTGCCAGCAGCTTAACCCAGACAGGGGGATCTGCTTTCTTT. Using reference TRBV7-3 and TRBJ1-1 for the parts outside the CDR3, the full variable domain is GAGVSQTPSNKVTEKGKYVELRCDPISGHTALYWYRQSLGQGPEFLIYFQGTGAADDSGLPNDRFFAVRPEGSVSTLKIQRTERGDSAVYLCASSLTQTGGSAFFGQGTRLTVV.

The chain has TRBV12-3 or TRBV12-4 and TRBJ1-2, with D unclear. Trimming shortened V by 1 base and J by 4 bases, and 7 bases separated the two germline ends. There are 13 residues in the CDR3. CDR3 DNA sequence: TGTGCCAGCAGTTTAGGCACTGTCTATGGCTACACCTTC. It specifies CASSLGTVYGYTF.

This clone was seen a few times. The chain is built from TRBV11-2 and TRBJ2-1, with a weak D call TRBD2 (7 bases). CDR1 SGHAT and CDR2 FQNNGV come from the germline V gene. The CDR3 is 16 amino acids. V gave up 5 bases and J gave up 4 bases, with 18 bases separating them. The CDR3 reads CASSPVGGRSYNEQFF. In DNA form, the CDR3 reads TGTGCCAGCAGCCCGGTGGGGGGGCGATCTTACAATGAGCAGTTCTTC.

The V and J genes are TRBV3-1 (or the pseudogene TRBV3-2) and TRBJ1-1; 8 bases line up with TRBD1. The CDR3 totals 13 residues. Losses at the gene ends were 5 bases for V and 7 bases for J; bases not matched to a gene: 6. In germline, CDR1 is LGHDT, CDR2 YNNKEL (reference sequence). This CDR3 reads CASSIRQGNEAFF. Written as DNA, the CDR3 is TGTGCCAGCAGCATCCGACAGGGGAATGAAGCTTTCTTT.

The chain recombines TRBV5-4 with TRBJ1-3; the match to TRBD1 covers 9 bases. V shed 6 bases, J shed 4 bases, and the junction held 11 bases outside the gene matches. The length of the CDR3 is 16 residues. Germline CDR1 is SGHNT and CDR2 is YYREEE (reference sequence). The CDR3 nucleotides are TGTGCCAGCACCCTTGGGGGACAGGGCGCCGGAAACACCATATATTTT. Translating gives CASTLGGQGAGNTIYF.

The chain combines TRBV14 with TRBJ2-1, with 8 bases lining up with TRBD1. Germline CDR1 SGHDN, CDR2 FVKESK. This CDR3 comprises 17 residues. V trimming: 4 bases; J trimming: 0 bases; junction bases outside the gene matches: 8. CDR3 bases: TGTGCCAGCAGCCGGTTAAAACAGGGGGGCTCCTACAATGAGCAGTTCTTC. It translates to CASSRLKQGGSYNEQFF.

The chain carries TRBV4-3 and TRBJ1-4; 9 bases align to TRBD1. Germline V gene sequence: CDR1 LGHNA, CDR2 YSLEER. This CDR3 is built from 15 residues. Trimming cost V 3 bases and J 8 bases; bases outside gene matches: 7. In DNA, the CDR3 is TGCGCCAGCAGCCAGGGTGACAGGGGGGGGGAAAAACTGTTTTTT. The encoded protein is CASSQGDRGGEKLFF.

The genes are TRBV12-1 and TRBJ1-2; TRBD1, the table's D call, lacks a check against the DNA. TRBV12-1 is a known pseudogene. This CDR3 spans 14 amino acids. Here the CDR3 reads CASSFVGTGDGYTF. CDR3 nucleotides: TGTGCCAGCAGCTTTGTCGGGACAGGGGATGGCTACACCTTC.

This chain connects TRBV19 to TRBJ1-1; unclear D gene. The CDR3 is 15 amino acids. The ends were cut back, 3 bases at V and 5 bases at J, with 16 bases in the middle. In germline, CDR1 is LNHDA, CDR2 SQIVND (reference sequence). CDR3: CASSIYGGRGTEAFF. The CDR3 DNA reads TGTGCCAGTAGTATTTATGGAGGCCGAGGGACTGAAGCTTTCTTT.

This clone was recorded only once. CDR3 sequence (DNA): TGTGCCTCCAGGGGATACAATGAAAAACTGTTTTTT. The encoded protein is CASRGYNEKLFF. The chain has TRBV30 and TRBJ1-4, with TRBD1 as a possible D gene (6 bases). V gave up 7 bases and J gave up 5 bases, with 11 bases separating them. CDR1 GTSNPN and CDR2 SVGIG come from the germline V gene (reference sequence). The CDR3 is made up of 12 amino acids.

The chain couples TRBV18 to TRBJ1-5; no clear D gene. From germline, CDR1 is KGHSH and CDR2 LQKENI. The germline V and J ends were trimmed by 6 bases and 0 bases, with 9 bases remaining between them. There are 14 residues in the CDR3. This CDR3 reads CASSPAVSNQPQHF. The CDR3 bases are TGTGCCAGCTCCCCAGCAGTTAGCAATCAGCCCCAGCATTTT.

V usage is TRBV5-1 and J usage is TRBJ2-5; possibly TRBD1 for D (7 bases). The CDR3 consists of 14 residues. Per the germline V gene, CDR1 is SGHRS and CDR2 is YFSETQ. V was cut by 2 bases and J by 4 bases, with 12 bases left in between. CDR3 in amino acids: CASSLSGGIETQYF. The CDR3 DNA sequence: TGCGCCAGCAGCTTATCAGGGGGGATAGAGACCCAGTACTTC. Combining the CDR3 with reference TRBV5-1 and TRBJ2-5 gives the whole variable domain KAGVTQTPRYLIKTRGQQVTLSCSPISGHRSVSWYQQTPGQGLQFLFEYFSETQRNKGNFPGRFSGRQFSNSRSEMNVSTLELGDSALYLCASSLSGGIETQYFGPGTRLLVL.

The chain joins TRBV5-5 to TRBJ2-7; D possibly corresponds to TRBD2 (8 bases). Germline CDR1 SGHKS, CDR2 YYEKEE (reference sequence). V was clipped by 4 bases and J by 3 bases, with 14 bases between them. CDR3 length: 14 amino acids. DNA for the CDR3: TGTGCCAGCAGCCCGGGAGGGGGCGTCTACGAGCAGTACTTC. Its protein is CASSPGGGVYEQYF.

The chain combines TRBV4-1 with TRBJ1-1; 8 nucleotides align to TRBD1. V lost 1 base, J lost 0 bases, and 4 bases stayed unmatched. This CDR3 comprises 16 residues. Germline V gene data show CDR1 as MGHRA and CDR2 as YSYEKL. The CDR3 protein is CASSQGDRRLNTEAFF. The CDR3 region has the DNA TGCGCCAGCAGCCAAGGGGACAGGAGATTGAACACTGAAGCTTTCTTT.

The rearrangement joins TRBV28 to TRBJ2-7; TRBD1 matches 8 bases. There are 16 residues in the CDR3. Germline values: CDR1 MDHEN, CDR2 SYDVKM. Trimming cost V 3 bases and J 3 bases; bases outside gene matches: 10. The DNA for the CDR3 is TGTGCCAGCAGTTTCCCCCGACAGGGGTTAAACTACGAGCAGTACTTC. Translation gives CASSFPRQGLNYEQYF.

The chain has TRBV18 and TRBJ2-6, with a possible D match to TRBD1 (6 bases). Germline lookup yields CDR1 KGHSH and CDR2 LQKENI. The CDR3 has 16 residues. The V and J ends lost 5 bases and 0 bases respectively, with 11 bases between them. The CDR3 region has the DNA TGTGCCAGCTCAAGCGACAGGAGCTCTGGGGCCAACGTCCTGACTTTC. This gives the protein CASSSDRSSGANVLTF. Drawing the rest from reference TRBV18 and TRBJ2-6, the complete variable domain is NAGVMQNPRHLVRRRGQEARLRCSPMKGHSHVYWYRQLPEEGLKFMVYLQKENIIDESGMPKERFSAEFPKEGPSILRIQQVVRGDSAAYFCASSSDRSSGANVLTFGAGSRLTVL.

The V and J genes are TRBV29-1 and TRBJ1-2, with TRBD1 matching 7 bases. The CDR3 contains 12 residues. The germline gives CDR1 SQVTM, CDR2 ANQGSEA. V shed 4 bases and J 5 bases; nucleotides not matched to a gene: 4. In DNA form, the CDR3 reads TGCAGCGTTGCCCAGGGGGAGTATGGCTACACCTTC. This sequence encodes CSVAQGEYGYTF.

The chain employs TRBV18 and TRBJ2-3, with 8 bases aligning to TRBD2. The trim removed 1 base at V and 13 bases at J, leaving 4 bases unmatched. Germline V gene lookup returns CDR1 KGHSH and CDR2 LQKENI. The CDR3 length is 12 residues. The CDR3 is CASSPLAGLEYF. In DNA, the CDR3 is TGTGCCAGCTCACCACTAGCGGGATTGGAGTATTTT.

This clone was counted between two and nine times. This chain links TRBV10-3 with TRBJ2-7; maybe TRBD1 (5 bases). Germline V gene data show CDR1 as ENHRY and CDR2 as SYGVKD. V shed 5 bases and J shed 1 base, with 18 bases lying between them. This CDR3 has 16 amino acids. This chain's CDR3 is CAISNLIVQGSYEQYF. As DNA, the CDR3 is TGTGCCATCAGTAACCTCATCGTCCAGGGATCCTACGAGCAGTACTTC.

J is TRBJ2-3 and V is TRBV30; D unclear. V lost 1 base and J 4 bases, leaving 18 bases between the germline ends. The CDR3 extends over 16 amino acids. The germline CDR1 and CDR2 sequences are GTSNPN and SVGIG (reference sequence). The CDR3 DNA reads TGTGCCTGGAGTGCCCTGAGCGCCATGCTCCCAGATACGCAGTATTTT. It yields the protein CAWSALSAMLPDTQYF. The full variable domain, rest sourced from reference TRBV30 and TRBJ2-3, is SQTIHQWPATLVQPVGSPLSLECTVEGTSNPNLYWYRQAAGRGLQLLFYSVGIGQISSEVPQNLSASRPQDRQFILSSKKLLLSDSGFYLCAWSALSAMLPDTQYFGPGTRLTVL.

The chain combines TRBV7-8 with TRBJ2-2; 8 nucleotides agree with TRBD1. Germline V CDR1 and CDR2: SGHVS, FQNEAQ. Unmatched junction bases numbered 12, after V lost 5 bases and J lost 1 base. The CDR3 is made up of 18 amino acids. CDR3 in amino acids: CASSLQFTGGGNTGELFF. As DNA, the CDR3 is TGTGCCAGCAGCCTTCAATTCACAGGGGGTGGGAACACCGGGGAGCTGTTTTTT.